This section outlines one T cell receptor (beta chain) sequence together with its context. What it binds is not known. The record originates from a study of PD-1 blockade in classical Hodgkin lymphoma. As for the study in general: Nivolumab was given intravenously to patients at 3 mg/kg every 2 weeks. Study-level findings and limits: Excluded were patients who started nivolumab under 1 year after ASCT, a group that had lower diversity. Researchers reported that CD4+ TCR diversity, though not CD8+, rose significantly by C4D1. Baseline TCR diversity was reportedly lower in newly diagnosed patients than healthy donors.

Relapses following autologous stem cell transplantation were seen in all patients, with brentuximab vedotin exposure varying. The authors purified CD4+ T cells from thawed PBMCs by magnetic negative selection. Trimming took 3 bases from V and 0 from J, leaving 13 bases between them. Germline V gene data show CDR1 as SGHRS and CDR2 as YFSETQ. This CDR3 has 15 amino acids. Clones were sequenced by immunoSEQ multiplex PCR, and TCRdb holds only the in-frame ones, with some missing. The sample holds 30,000 to 35,000 clones, 90% seen once. The sequenced sample was CD4+ T cells from blood, obtained at baseline. This chain connects TRBV5-1 to TRBJ2-7; D tentatively reads TRBD1 or TRBD2 (5 bases each). The clonotype was recovered from a human donor with classical Hodgkin lymphoma. Here the CDR3 reads CASSYGARGSYEQYF. The CDR3 nucleotides are TGCGCCAGCAGCTATGGAGCGAGGGGCTCCTACGAGCAGTACTTC.